This TCR beta chain was sequenced during a study of T cell responses to AZD1222 COVID-19 vaccine. The study, taken as a whole, reports: With dominance at 160-218 and 743-854, vaccine-associated CD4 TCRs spanned spike. Females made up more of the donors, who were largely white British, and clonal diversity may have come out too low. Baseline serostatus was positive in only a handful of AZD1222 recipients. Two AZD1222 doses significantly raised spike-specific TCR breadth and depth over controls.

Sequencing used immunoSEQ multiplex PCR; TCRdb keeps in-frame clones, though not all of them. The sample has roughly 96,000 clones, 90% seen once. CDR1 is MNHNS and CDR2 is SASEGT in the germline V gene. V lost 3 bases to trimming and J lost 1 base, with 13 bases between them. The CDR3 is 15 amino acids. Notes on this clone: Its antigen remains unknown.

Here the sequenced sample was peripheral blood, taken on day 0 of AZD1222 vaccination. The receptor's source is an adult in good health. This chain uses TRBV6-1 with TRBJ2-7; no clear D. The CDR3 protein is CASSDGPFRSYEQYF. The CDR3, as DNA: TGTGCCAGCAGTGATGGGCCTTTCCGTTCCTACGAGCAGTACTTC.